Listed below are T cell receptor beta chains from one sample, sequenced in a study of CD8 T cells in ankylosing spondylitis. One entry per CDR3 protein results from TCRdb running MiXCR on the 5' RACE reads. The sample includes a few hundred thousand distinct CDR3 sequences, about 10% of them seen just once. The sequenced sample consisted of blood, either unsorted or a sorted T cell fraction (not recorded which). The source of these receptors is a male donor with ankylosing spondylitis or in good health (not recorded which). The CDR3 runs from the conserved cysteine through the conserved F or W. The D gene is left open where the match is weak. The size field is filled for only some rows; it gives once, few, many or a size class.

j_call clone_size v_call d_call cdr3_aa cdr3_nt
TRBJ2-2 many TRBV5-1 TRBD1 CASSPVQGDSTGELFF TGCGCCAGCAGCCCCGTACAGGGGGATTCCACCGGGGAGCTGTTTTTT
TRBJ1-1 many TRBV14 NA CASSQDRGRGRGNTEAFF TGTGCCAGCAGCCAAGATCGTGGTAGAGGCCGTGGGAACACTGAAGCTTTCTTT
TRBJ2-1 NA TRBV10-3 NA CAISERYNEQFF TGTGCCATCAGTGAGCGCTACAATGAGCAGTTCTTC
TRBJ1-1 NA TRBV6-2/TRBV6-3 NA CASSYTGTPMDTEAFF TGTGCCAGCAGTTATACTGGGACCCCGATGGACACTGAAGCTTTCTTT
TRBJ2-3 many TRBV5-1 NA CASSLVGGPDTQYF TGCGCCAGCAGCTTGGTCGGGGGGCCGGATACGCAGTATTTT
TRBJ2-7 many TRBV5-1 NA CASSLGRGGPEQYF TGCGCCAGCAGCTTGGGCAGGGGGGGCCCTGAGCAGTACTTC
TRBJ2-2 many TRBV12-3/TRBV12-4 NA CASSLDGSFIGELFF TGTGCCAGCAGTTTAGATGGGTCCTTCATCGGGGAGCTGTTTTTT
TRBJ2-7 NA TRBV20-1 NA CSARDQGFEQYF TGCAGTGCTAGAGATCAGGGGTTCGAGCAGTACTTC
TRBJ2-7 many TRBV10-3 NA CAISDQGDGEQYF TGTGCCATCAGTGACCAGGGAGACGGCGAGCAGTACTTC
TRBJ2-1 many TRBV20-1 NA CSALVGEADEQFF TGCAGTGCCCTCGTGGGAGAGGCCGATGAGCAGTTCTTC
TRBJ1-1 many TRBV20-1 TRBD1 CSASAPGQGAFTEAFF TGCAGTGCTAGCGCCCCGGGACAGGGGGCGTTCACTGAAGCTTTCTTT
TRBJ2-2 few TRBV29-1 TRBD1 CSVPQGQNTGELFF TGCAGCGTACCACAGGGGCAGAACACCGGGGAGCTGTTTTTT
TRBJ1-2 many TRBV12-3/TRBV12-4 NA CASSLAVNYGYTF TGTGCCAGCAGTTTGGCGGTTAACTATGGCTACACCTTC
TRBJ1-6 many TRBV5-1 NA CASSLDGRSYNSPLHF TGCGCCAGCAGCTTGGATGGCAGGAGTTATAATTCACCCCTCCACTTT
TRBJ2-5 many TRBV5-6 TRBD1 CASRQGVGETQYF TGTGCCAGCAGGCAGGGGGTAGGAGAGACCCAGTACTTC
TRBJ2-5 many TRBV20-1 TRBD2 CSARSTSGAGAQYF TGCAGTGCTAGATCGACTAGCGGAGCTGGGGCCCAGTACTTC
TRBJ1-5 many TRBV24-1 NA CATRQKSNQPQHF TGTGCCACCAGACAGAAGAGCAATCAGCCCCAGCATTTT
TRBJ1-1 few TRBV10-3 TRBD1 CAISETQGGTEAFF TGTGCCATCAGTGAAACACAGGGGGGGACTGAAGCTTTCTTT
TRBJ2-2 many TRBV7-2 NA CASSQRSAGNTGELFF TGTGCCAGCAGCCAAAGATCCGCGGGGAACACCGGGGAGCTGTTTTTT
TRBJ2-1 many TRBV7-2 NA CASSLALGGYNEQFF TGTGCCAGCAGCTTAGCGCTAGGGGGCTACAATGAGCAGTTCTTC
TRBJ1-5 many TRBV15 NA CATSRGVLSNQPQHF TGTGCCACCAGCCGAGGGGTCCTGAGCAATCAGCCCCAGCATTTT
TRBJ1-1 few TRBV12-3/TRBV12-4 NA CASSFQSENTEAFF TGTGCCAGCAGTTTTCAGTCGGAGAACACTGAAGCTTTCTTT
TRBJ2-7 many TRBV25-1 NA CASSEYEALRDEQYF TGTGCCAGCAGTGAATATGAGGCGTTGAGGGACGAGCAGTACTTC